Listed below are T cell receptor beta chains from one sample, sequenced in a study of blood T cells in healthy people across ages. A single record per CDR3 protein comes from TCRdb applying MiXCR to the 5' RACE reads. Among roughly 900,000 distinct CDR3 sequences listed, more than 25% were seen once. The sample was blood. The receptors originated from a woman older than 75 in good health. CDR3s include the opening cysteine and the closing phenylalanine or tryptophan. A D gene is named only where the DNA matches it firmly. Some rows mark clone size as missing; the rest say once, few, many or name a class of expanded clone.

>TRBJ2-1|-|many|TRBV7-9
TGTGCCAGCAGCCCCCTCGACTCTGAGCAGTTCTTC
CASSPLDSEQFF
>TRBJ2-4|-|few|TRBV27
TGTGCCAGCAGCCCCCTAGGGGTTGGAGCCAAAAACATTCAGTACTTC
CASSPLGVGAKNIQYF
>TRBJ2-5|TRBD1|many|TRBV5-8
TGTGCCAGCAGCTTGCCTGGGACAGCTGACCAAGAGACCCAGTACTTC
CASSLPGTADQETQYF
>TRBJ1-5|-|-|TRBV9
TGTGCCAGCAGCAAGTATGATAATCAGCCCCAGCATTTT
CASSKYDNQPQHF
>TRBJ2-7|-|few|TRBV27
TGTGCCAGCAGCAGAAACAGGGCGAAGAGCTCCTACGAGCAGTACTTC
CASSRNRAKSSYEQYF
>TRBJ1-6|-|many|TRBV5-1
TGCGCCAGCACCGCGTCCAACACGGGCGATTCACCCCTCCACTTT
CASTASNTGDSPLHF
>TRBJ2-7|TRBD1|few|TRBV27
TGTGCCAGCCTCGGGACAGGGGGCACCCCCTCCTACAATGAGCAGTACTTC
CASLGTGGTPSYNEQYF
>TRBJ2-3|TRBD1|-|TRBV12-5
TGTGCTAGTGGTTTGGTACGAGGGACAGTCACAGATACGCAGTATTTT
CASGLVRGTVTDTQYF
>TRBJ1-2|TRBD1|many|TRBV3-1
TGTGCCAGCAGCCAGGCTGGGACAGCGTTAGCTAACTATGGCTACACCTTC
CASSQAGTALANYGYTF
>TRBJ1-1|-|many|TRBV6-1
TGTGCCAGCAGTGAATTGGGTGGGAGCACTGAAGCTTTCTTT
CASSELGGSTEAFF
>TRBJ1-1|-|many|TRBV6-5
TGTGCCAGCAGTTACGGTCCGGGCCAGCCGGGGACTGAAGCTTTCTTT
CASSYGPGQPGTEAFF
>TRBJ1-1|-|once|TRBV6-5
TGTGCCAGCAGCCCAGGACGGACGAAGACTGAAGCTTTCTTT
CASSPGRTKTEAFF
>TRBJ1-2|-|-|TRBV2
TGTGCCAGCAGTAACCCTCAGGGGAACGGCTACACCTTC
CASSNPQGNGYTF
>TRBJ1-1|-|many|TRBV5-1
TGCGCCAGCAGCTTGGGACAGGAGAACACTGAAGCTTTCTTT
CASSLGQENTEAFF
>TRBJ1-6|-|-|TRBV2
TGTGCCAGCAGAGGACAGATTTCTAATTCACCCCTCCACTTT
CASRGQISNSPLHF
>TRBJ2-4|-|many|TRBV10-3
TGTGCCATCAGTGAGTCGGGGAGCAAAAACATTCAGTACTTC
CAISESGSKNIQYF
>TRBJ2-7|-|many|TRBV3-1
TGTGCCAGCAGCCAAGTACCGGGGAACGAGCAGTACTTC
CASSQVPGNEQYF
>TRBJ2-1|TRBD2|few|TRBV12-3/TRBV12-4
TGTGCCAGCAGTGCCCAGGCTAGCGGGGGACCCTACAATGAGCAGTTCTTC
CASSAQASGGPYNEQFF
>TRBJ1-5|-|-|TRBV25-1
TGTGCCAGCAGTGACCTAGGCGAGCCCCAGCATTTT
CASSDLGEPQHF
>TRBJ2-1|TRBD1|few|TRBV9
TGTGCCAGCAGCGCACCCTTCGACAGGGGGCTTGGCAATGAGCAGTTCTTC
CASSAPFDRGLGNEQFF
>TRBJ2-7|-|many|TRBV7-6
TGTGCCAGCAGCTTGACGGGAGAGGAGAACGAGCAGTACTTC
CASSLTGEENEQYF
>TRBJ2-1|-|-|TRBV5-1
TGCGCCAGCAGCTTGGAGGCGCAAGCGGCGCTCTCCTACAATGAGCAGTTCTTC
CASSLEAQAALSYNEQFF
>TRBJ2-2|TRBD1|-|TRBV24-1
TGTGCCACCAGTGATTTGCCCGGACAGGGTTCCACCGGGGAGCTGTTTTTT
CATSDLPGQGSTGELFF
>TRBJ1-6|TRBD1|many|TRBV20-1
TGCAGTGCTAGAGAACAGGGGTCCTATAATTCACCCCTCCACTTT
CSAREQGSYNSPLHF
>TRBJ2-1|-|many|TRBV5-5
TGTGCCAGCAGCGGTACAAGCTCCTACAATGAGCAGTTCTTC
CASSGTSSYNEQFF
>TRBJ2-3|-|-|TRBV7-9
TGTGCCAACAGCCTATCAGAAGGCACAGATACGCAGTATTTT
CANSLSEGTDTQYF
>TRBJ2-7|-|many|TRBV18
TGTGCCAGCTCAGGCGGGTCTTCGGGGAGCTCCTACGAGCAGTACTTC
CASSGGSSGSSYEQYF
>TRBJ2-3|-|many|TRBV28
TGTGCCAGCAGTTTCGGCCCTAGCACAGATACGCAGTATTTT
CASSFGPSTDTQYF
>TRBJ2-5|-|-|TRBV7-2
TGTACCAGCAGCTACAAGGGGAAAACGGAGACCCAGTACTTC
CTSSYKGKTETQYF
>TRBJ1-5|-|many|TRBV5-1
TGCGCCAGCAGCTTGGACGGGTACCAGCCCCAGCATTTT
CASSLDGYQPQHF
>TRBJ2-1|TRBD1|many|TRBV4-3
TGCGCCAGCAGCCTCCTCGTCGGGACAGGTACCAATGAGCAGTTCTTC
CASSLLVGTGTNEQFF
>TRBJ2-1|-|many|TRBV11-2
TGTGCCAGCAGCCCAACCCGGGGGGCCTCCTACAATGAGCAGTTCTTC
CASSPTRGASYNEQFF
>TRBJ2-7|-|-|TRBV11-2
TGTGCCAGCAGGTACGGCGGACCGAGCTCCTACAATGAGCAGTACTTC
CASRYGGPSSYNEQYF
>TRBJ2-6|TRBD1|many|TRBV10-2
TGCGCCAGCAGTGGGGACAGTTCTGGGGCCAACGTCCTGACTTTC
CASSGDSSGANVLTF
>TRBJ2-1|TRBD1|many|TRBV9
TGTGCCAGCAGCGCCGGGACAGTTTACAATGAGCAGTTCTTC
CASSAGTVYNEQFF
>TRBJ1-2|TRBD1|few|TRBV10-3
TGTGCCATCAGACGGACAGGGAGGGATGGCTACACCTTC
CAIRRTGRDGYTF
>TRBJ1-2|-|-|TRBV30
TGTGCCTGGAGGGGATTACAGGCGCGGGGCCACACCTTC
CAWRGLQARGHTF
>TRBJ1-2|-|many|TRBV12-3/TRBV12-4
TGTGCCAGCAGTTTGAACCAGGGGAAGATAGACTACACCTTC
CASSLNQGKIDYTF
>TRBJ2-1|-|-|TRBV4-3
TGCGCCAGCAGCCGGAACCCGGGACAAGGGAGCAATGAGCAGTTCTTC
CASSRNPGQGSNEQFF
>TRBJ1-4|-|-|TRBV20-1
TGCAGTGCGGAACCGACAGCAACTAATGAAAAACTGTTTTTT
CSAEPTATNEKLFF
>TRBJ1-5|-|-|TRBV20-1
TGCAGTGCTAAGGTCGACAATAGCAATCAGCCCCAGCATTTT
CSAKVDNSNQPQHF
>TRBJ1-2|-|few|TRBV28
TGTGCCAGCAGTTTGCCCCAGGGTACCCTAGGCTATGGCTACACCTTC
CASSLPQGTLGYGYTF
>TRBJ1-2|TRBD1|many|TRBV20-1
TGCAGTGCCCTCCGTCCACAGGGGTATGGCTACACCTTC
CSALRPQGYGYTF
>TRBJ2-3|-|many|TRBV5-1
TGCGCCAGCAGCTTAGGGCTTTTCACAGATACGCAGTATTTT
CASSLGLFTDTQYF
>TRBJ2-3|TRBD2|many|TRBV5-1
TGCGCCAGCAGCTACCTAGCGGGGAAGGGCGCAGATACGCAGTATTTT
CASSYLAGKGADTQYF
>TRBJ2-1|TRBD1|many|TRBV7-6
TGTGCCAGCAGCATAGGACAGGGCGGTGAGCAGTTCTTC
CASSIGQGGEQFF
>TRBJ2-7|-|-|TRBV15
TGTGCCACCAGCAGTGGAGGGAACTCCTACGAGCAGTACTTC
CATSSGGNSYEQYF
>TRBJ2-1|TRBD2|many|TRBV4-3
TGCGCCAGCAGCCGGGCTAGCGGGGGGGCTGGGGTCAATGAGCAGTTCTTC
CASSRASGGAGVNEQFF
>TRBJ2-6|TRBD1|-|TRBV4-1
TGCGCCAGCAGCCAAGAAAGTTCAGGACAGGGTTTTTCTGGGGCCAACGTCCTGACTTTC
CASSQESSGQGFSGANVLTF
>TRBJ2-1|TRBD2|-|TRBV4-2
TGTGCCAGCAGCCAGCAGGCGGGAGGCCTATTCAATGAGCAGTTCTTC
CASSQQAGGLFNEQFF
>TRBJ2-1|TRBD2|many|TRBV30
TGTGCCTGGAGTAGCGGGGGGGCCCATGAGCAGTTCTTC
CAWSSGGAHEQFF
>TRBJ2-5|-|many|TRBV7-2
TGTGCCAGCAGCACCAACCCGACAGCCCAGTGGGAGACCCAGTACTTC
CASSTNPTAQWETQYF
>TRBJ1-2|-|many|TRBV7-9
TGTGCCAGCAGCCCTGAGACGGGTGGCTACACCTTC
CASSPETGGYTF
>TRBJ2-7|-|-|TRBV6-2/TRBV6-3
TGTGCCAGCAGCCAAGACGCCGCCTACGAGCAGTACTTC
CASSQDAAYEQYF
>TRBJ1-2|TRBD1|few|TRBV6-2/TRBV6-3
TGTGCCAGCAGTCGCCCGGGACAGACAACCTATGGCTACACCTTC
CASSRPGQTTYGYTF